Each of the 5 T cell receptor beta chains below was sequenced from the same sample in a study of PD-L1 blockade in urothelial cancer. Noted time point: pretreatment peripheral blood. Using immunoSEQ multiplex PCR, the repertoire was profiled, and TCRdb retains in-frame clones only, with some absent. The data hold 30,000 to 40,000 clones, with under 90% observed a single time. The specimen comprised PBMCs, sampled around atezolizumab (anti-PD-L1) treatment. These receptors were obtained from a man in his sixties with urothelial cancer.

This clone was found once. The chain carries TRBV27 and TRBJ1-1, with 7 bases that match TRBD1. Germline loops: CDR1 MNHEY, CDR2 SMNVEV (reference sequence). Trimming removed 2 bases from V and 5 bases from J; junction bases left unmatched: 5. CDR3 length equals 14 residues. CDR3 in amino acids: CASSLQGVETEAFF. CDR3 DNA: TGTGCCAGCAGTTTACAGGGGGTCGAGACTGAAGCTTTCTTT.

The rearrangement links TRBV4-2 to TRBJ2-4; 11 bases map to TRBD2. CDR3 length: 17 residues. V lost 4 bases to trimming and J lost 1 base; unmatched junction nucleotides: 6. Looked up from germline, CDR1 is LGHNA and CDR2 is YNFKEQ. Written as DNA, the CDR3 is TGTGCCAGCAGCCTCACTAGCGGGAGAGGGGCCAAAAACATTCAGTACTTC. Amino acids: CASSLTSGRGAKNIQYF.

The chain recombines TRBV16 with TRBJ1-3; D may be TRBD1 (5 bases). V was trimmed by 0 bases and J by 2 bases, leaving 14 bases between them. Germline V gene data show CDR1 as KGHSY and CDR2 as FQNENV. This CDR3 has 17 amino acids. The CDR3 protein is CASSQSRPGKAGNTIYF. The CDR3, as DNA: TGTGCCAGCAGCCAATCGCGGCCAGGGAAGGCTGGAAACACCATATATTTT.

This chain joins TRBV4-3 and TRBJ1-1, with D maybe TRBD1 (6 bases). V lost 1 base and J lost 2, with 11 bases in between. Germline V CDR1 and CDR2: LGHNA, YSLEER. The length of the CDR3 is 15 residues. This CDR3 is CASSQGLTGNTEAFF. In nucleotides, the CDR3 is TGCGCCAGCAGCCAAGGCCTGACAGGAAACACTGAAGCTTTCTTT.

The chain is built from TRBV5-4 and TRBJ2-3; D unclear. The V and J ends lost 10 bases and 0 bases respectively, with 12 bases between them. Germline lookup yields CDR1 SGHNT and CDR2 YYREEE (reference sequence). The length of the CDR3 is 13 residues. The CDR3 coding sequence is TGTGCCGTCCGGTGGGCTAGCACAGATACGCAGTATTTT. Translated, it gives CAVRWASTDTQYF.